These 24 T cell receptor beta chains came from one sample sequenced in a study of cytomegalovirus exposure and HLA in healthy donors. PCR primers comprised 60 Vbeta and 13 Jbeta primers. Clones were sequenced by immunoSEQ multiplex PCR, and TCRdb holds only the in-frame ones, with some missing. This repertoire shows 120,000 to 150,000 clones, roughly two thirds found once; its top ten account for 1% to 1.5%. The specimen was PBMCs. Every receptor here comes from a woman aged 40 to 55 in good health and CMV-seronegative.

The chain is built from TRBV4-1 and TRBJ2-5, with 9 bases matching TRBD2. The length of the CDR3 is 15 residues. V was pared by 6 bases and J by 2 bases, with 7 bases of the junction left unmatched. Looked up from germline, CDR1 is MGHRA and CDR2 is YSYEKL. For the CDR3, the DNA is TGCGCCAGCAGTTTGAGCGGGGGGAATCAAGAGACCCAGTACTTC. Translation gives CASSLSGGNQETQYF.

The V gene is TRBV9, the J gene TRBJ2-1; 10 positions match TRBD1. The CDR3 has 15 amino acids. Germline CDR1 is SGDLS and CDR2 is YYNGEE. The J segment lost 7 bases and the V segment lost 0 bases, leaving 4 bases of the junction unmatched. Here the CDR3 DNA reads TGTGCCAGCAGCGTAGGTTTGGGACAGGGGAATGAGCAGTTCTTC. Protein: CASSVGLGQGNEQFF.

The V and J genes are TRBV15 and TRBJ2-2, with D hard to call. The CDR3 sequence is 17 residues long. Trimming took off 3 bases at V and 0 bases at J, with 14 bases between the two ends. The germline V gene has CDR1 LNHNV and CDR2 YYDKDF (reference sequence). CDR3 sequence (DNA): TGTGCCACCAGCAGTCGCTTACAACACGCGAACACCGGGGAGCTGTTTTTT. Translating gives CATSSRLQHANTGELFF.

The V call is TRBV5-6, the J call TRBJ1-1; 8 bases are shared with TRBD1. Germline CDR1 is SGHDT and CDR2 is YYEEEE. V was clipped by 4 bases and J by 6 bases; unmatched bases: 14. The CDR3 totals 16 residues. This CDR3 is CASSLVGQGRGSEAFF. For the CDR3, the DNA is TGTGCCAGCAGCCTGGTTGGACAGGGTCGTGGCTCTGAAGCTTTCTTT. Together with reference TRBV5-6 and TRBJ1-1, the CDR3 gives the full variable domain: DAGVTQSPTHLIKTRGQQVTLRCSPKSGHDTVSWYQQALGQGPQFIFQYYEEEERQRGNFPDRFSGHQFPNYSSELNVNALLLGDSALYLCASSLVGQGRGSEAFFGQGTRLTVV.

The chain recombines TRBV4-1 with TRBJ2-7; D gene ambiguous. Germline V CDR1 and CDR2: MGHRA, YSYEKL. The CDR3 length is 10 residues. CDR3 bases: TGCGCCAGCAGCCAAGCCGCTCAACACGTC. Translated, it gives CASSQAAQHV.

The rearrangement joins TRBV7-2 to TRBJ1-6, with D possibly being TRBD1 (6 bases). CDR3 size: 15 residues. The germline V gene has CDR1 SGHTA and CDR2 FQGNSA. Trimming left V 0 bases short and J 7 bases short, with 10 bases between. CDR3 nucleotides: TGTGCCAGCAGCTTAGCGCGGGGGCAGAATTCACCCCTCCACTTT. The encoded protein is CASSLARGQNSPLHF. Drawing the rest from reference TRBV7-2 and TRBJ1-6, the complete variable domain is GAGVSQSPSNKVTEKGKDVELRCDPISGHTALYWYRQSLGQGLEFLIYFQGNSAPDKSGLPSDRFSAERTGGSVSTLTIQRTQQEDSAVYLCASSLARGQNSPLHFGNGTRLTVT.

The rearrangement uses TRBV29-1 and TRBJ2-1, with 9 bases aligning to TRBD1. The CDR3 runs to 16 residues. V was pared by 1 base and J by 3 bases, with 7 bases of the junction left unmatched. From germline, CDR1 is SQVTM and CDR2 ANQGSEA. In nucleotides, the CDR3 is TGCAGCGTTGAAGTGACAGGACAGGGGAGCTACAATGAGCAGTTCTTC. Amino acids: CSVEVTGQGSYNEQFF.

This sequence joins TRBV28 and TRBJ1-2; 7 bases line up with TRBD1. Germline loops: CDR1 MDHEN, CDR2 SYDVKM. Germline trimming cut 6 bases from V and 3 bases from J; bases unmatched to any gene: 7. The CDR3 loop spans 14 amino acids. The CDR3 is CASRAGTVHYGYTF. CDR3 sequence (DNA): TGTGCCAGCAGAGCTGGGACAGTGCACTATGGCTACACCTTC.

As for this clone: The same CDR3 is also encoded by other DNA sequences in this sample. CDR3 sequence reads: CASSLGRGDNEQFF. CDR3 bases: TGCGCCAGCAGCTTGGGGCGGGGCGACAATGAGCAGTTCTTC. The chain uses TRBV5-1 and TRBJ2-1; D possibly corresponds to TRBD2 (6 bases). Germline values: CDR1 SGHRS, CDR2 YFSETQ. Trimming removed 0 bases from V and 5 bases from J, with 9 bases in between. The CDR3 is 14 residues long.

The genes are TRBV7-9 and TRBJ1-2; no reliable D call. The CDR3 is 12 amino acids. V was trimmed by 5 bases and J by 0 bases, leaving 4 bases between them. From germline, CDR1 is SEHNR and CDR2 FQNEAQ (reference sequence). In DNA, the CDR3 is TGTGCCAGCAGCCCTACTAACTATGGCTACACCTTC. Its translation: CASSPTNYGYTF.

The genes are TRBV5-1 and TRBJ1-2; 9 bases line up with TRBD1. CDR1 is SGHRS and CDR2 is YFSETQ in the germline V gene. V was pared by 4 bases and J by 8 bases, with 9 bases of the junction left unmatched. This CDR3 has 14 amino acids. The CDR3 DNA follows: TGCGCCAGCAGCCAAGACCGGACAGGGGTAGGCTACACCTTC. It yields the protein CASSQDRTGVGYTF.

This clone was detected only a few times. The J gene is TRBJ1-1, the V gene TRBV5-1, with D possibly TRBD1 on 6 matching bases. Germline V gene data show CDR1 as SGHRS and CDR2 as YFSETQ. Between the trimmed V and J ends, which lost 2 bases and 0 bases, there was a span of 23 bases. The CDR3 has 19 residues. CDR3 loop: CASSFPTSTGMNMNTEAFF. CDR3 in DNA: TGCGCCAGCAGCTTTCCCACAAGTACAGGGATGAACATGAACACTGAAGCTTTCTTT.

This clone occurred once. The rearrangement links TRBV7-3 to TRBJ1-1; perhaps TRBD1 as D (5 bases). This CDR3 comprises 13 residues. In germline, CDR1 is SGHTA, CDR2 FQGTGA. V gave up 8 bases and J gave up 4 bases, with 14 bases separating them. The CDR3 loop reads CASGGWNFTEAFF. The CDR3 DNA reads TGTGCCAGCGGGGGGTGGAATTTCACTGAAGCTTTCTTT.

J is TRBJ2-1 and V is TRBV5-5; D gene unclear. Germline V gene sequence: CDR1 SGHKS, CDR2 YYEKEE (reference sequence). The CDR3 is 17 amino acids. V was clipped by 0 bases and J by 0 bases, with 13 bases between them. The CDR3 DNA is TGTGCCAGCAGCTTGGCCTTACAGTCGAGCTCCTACAATGAGCAGTTCTTC. Translation gives CASSLALQSSSYNEQFF.

The chain carries TRBV6-6 and TRBJ2-3; D possibly corresponds to TRBD1 (5 bases). The germline gives CDR1 MNHNY, CDR2 SVGAGI (reference sequence). The CDR3 loop spans 13 amino acids. V gave up 4 bases and J gave up 1 base, with 6 bases separating them. The CDR3 sequence is CASSSTGTDTQYF. CDR3 nucleotides: TGTGCCAGCAGTTCGACAGGCACAGATACGCAGTATTTT.

CDR3 nucleotide sequence: TGCAGCGTTGGACAGAACACTGAAGCTTTCTTT. Translated, it gives CSVGQNTEAFF. This chain uses TRBV29-1 with TRBJ1-1; D is undetermined. The V end lost 4 bases, the J end lost 1 base, and 4 bases lay between the germline ends. Germline CDR1 and CDR2: SQVTM and ANQGSEA. This CDR3 region has 11 residues.

The chain combines TRBV19 with TRBJ1-1, with D possibly TRBD1 on 5 matching bases. The CDR3 has 16 amino acids. Germline V gene data show CDR1 as LNHDA and CDR2 as SQIVND (reference sequence). V lost 3 bases and J lost 1, with 15 bases in between. Here the CDR3 reads CASSMLEGNWNTEAFF. In DNA, the CDR3 is TGTGCCAGTAGTATGTTGGAGGGGAATTGGAACACTGAAGCTTTCTTT.

V and J are TRBV27 and TRBJ2-6; D unclear. Germline V lookup: CDR1 MNHEY, CDR2 SMNVEV (reference sequence). CDR3 length: 11 residues. V shed 6 bases and J shed 6 bases, with 3 bases lying between them. As DNA, the CDR3 is TGTGCCAGCAGGGCGGCCAACGTCCTGACTTTC. Translated: CASRAANVLTF.

The genes are TRBV7-3 and TRBJ2-5, with D perhaps TRBD1 (6 bases). Looked up from germline, CDR1 is SGHTA and CDR2 is FQGTGA. The CDR3 length is 13 residues. The V gene lost 5 bases and the J gene lost 3 bases, with 10 bases spanning the gap. CDR3 region: CASSQGGKETQYF. The DNA for the CDR3 is TGTGCCAGCAGCCAAGGGGGTAAAGAGACCCAGTACTTC.

The chain combines TRBV6-1 with TRBJ1-2; D gene unclear. Trimming removed 0 bases at V and 3 bases at J, with 8 bases between. The V gene's germline CDR1 is MNHNS and CDR2 SASEGT. CDR3 length: 14 residues. The CDR3 is CASSEAGGYYGYTF. The CDR3 bases are TGTGCCAGCAGTGAAGCAGGAGGGTACTATGGCTACACCTTC.

The J gene is TRBJ2-3, the V gene TRBV18; D may be TRBD2 (6 bases). Germline CDR1 and CDR2: KGHSH and LQKENI. The V gene lost 3 bases and the J gene lost 1 base, with 11 bases spanning the gap. The CDR3 contains 15 residues. The CDR3 DNA is TGTGCCAGCTCACCTAGCGGAGCAGGCACAGATACGCAGTATTTT. Translated, it gives CASSPSGAGTDTQYF.

The chain employs TRBV4-2 and TRBJ2-7; 7 bases line up with TRBD1. CDR1 and CDR2 (germline): LGHNA, YNFKEQ. CDR3 length: 16 residues. Trimming at V came to 0 bases and at J to 3 bases, leaving 8 bases not matched to a gene. The CDR3 spells CASSQDLTGPNYEQYF. CDR3 nucleotides: TGTGCCAGCAGCCAAGATTTGACAGGGCCAAACTACGAGCAGTACTTC.

The chain recombines TRBV7-2 with TRBJ2-3, with TRBD1 matching over 7 bases. Germline CDR1 is SGHTA and CDR2 is FQGNSA. V dropped 4 bases and J dropped 4; count of bases not matched to a gene: 5. The CDR3 spans 14 residues. The CDR3 DNA follows: TGTGCCAGCAGCTCATACAGGGGCCCAGATACGCAGTATTTT. Protein: CASSSYRGPDTQYF.

The CDR3: CASSFRPAGGTGELFF. The CDR3 DNA reads TGTGCCAGCAGCTTCCGTCCCGCGGGGGGCACCGGGGAGCTGTTTTTT. The V call is TRBV5-6, the J call TRBJ2-2; 8 bases are a match to TRBD2. This CDR3 spans 16 amino acids. Germline V gene data show CDR1 as SGHDT and CDR2 as YYEEEE. The J segment lost 4 bases and the V segment lost 2 bases, leaving 7 bases of the junction unmatched.